This is a list of T cell receptor beta chains from one sample in a study of T cell responses to AZD1222 COVID-19 vaccine. Clones were read by immunoSEQ multiplex PCR, and TCRdb kept only the in-frame ones, dropping some. The table includes some 140,000 clones, 92% detected once. Sequences were derived from peripheral blood, sampled on day 0 of AZD1222 vaccination. These receptors were taken from an adult in good health. CDR3s include the opening cysteine and the closing phenylalanine or tryptophan. The order of the fields is V gene, J gene, D gene, clone size, CDR3 length, CDR3 DNA, CDR3 protein. D genes are given only for firm matches. The size entry is marked missing in some rows and otherwise reads once, few, many or a size class.

>TRBV3-1/TRBV3-2|TRBJ2-2|.|.|13
TGTGCCAGCAGCCTCAGGGGTCCCGGGGAGCTGTTTTTT
CASSLRGPGELFF
>TRBV19|TRBJ1-1|.|.|13
TGTGCCAGTAGTAGGGGTACTGGGGCCAGAGCTTTCTTT
CASSRGTGARAFF
>TRBV6-5|TRBJ1-3|.|.|13
TGTGCCAGCAGGAGGAGCTCTGGAAACACCATATATTTT
CASRRSSGNTIYF
>TRBV27|TRBJ1-6|TRBD1|.|18
TGTGCCAGCAGCCTAGCGGGACAGGATAGGGTATATTGGTCACCCCTCCACTTT
CASSLAGQDRVYWSPLHF
>TRBV7-2|TRBJ1-1|TRBD1|.|15
TGTGCCAGCAGCGAAACGGACAGGACGGGCACTGAAGCTTTCTTT
CASSETDRTGTEAFF
>TRBV29-1|TRBJ1-4|.|.|15
TGCAGCGTTGAAGATCCTGCAGGGGCAAATGAAAAACTGTTTTTT
CSVEDPAGANEKLFF
>TRBV7-9|TRBJ1-4|.|.|13
TGTGCCAGCAGCTCCCCTGGGGGAGAAAAACTGTTTTTT
CASSSPGGEKLFF
>TRBV5-1|TRBJ1-2|.|once|14
TGCGCCAGCAGCTCTCGTCTAGCTAACTATGGCTACACCTTC
CASSSRLANYGYTF
>TRBV6-4|TRBJ1-4|TRBD1|.|15
TGTGCCAGCAGTGCGACAGGGGGCCCGGCTGAAAAACTGTTTTTT
CASSATGGPAEKLFF
>TRBV5-4|TRBJ1-2|TRBD1|.|16
TGTGCCAGCAGCCACGCCGGGACAGAATCTAACTATGGCTACACCTTC
CASSHAGTESNYGYTF
>TRBV7-8|TRBJ1-5|TRBD1|.|18
TGTGCCAGCAGCTTAGCGTTGGCAGGGGGTTATAGCAATCAGCCCCAGCATTTT
CASSLALAGGYSNQPQHF
>TRBV6-6|TRBJ2-5|TRBD1|few|17
TGTGCCAGCAGTCCTACCAGGGGGTTGGGGAAGGGAGAGACCCAGTACTTC
CASSPTRGLGKGETQYF
>TRBV18|TRBJ2-3|TRBD2|.|17
TGTGCCAGCTCACCTTCCTCTTTTAGCGGGGGCACAGATACGCAGTATTTT
CASSPSSFSGGTDTQYF
>TRBV9|TRBJ2-7|.|.|14
TGTGCCAGCAGCGTAGGGCCCCCGAACAACGAGCAGTACTTC
CASSVGPPNNEQYF
>TRBV11-1|TRBJ2-1|.|.|14
TGTGCCAGCAGTCCCGCCCGGACAGACAATGAGCAGTTCTTC
CASSPARTDNEQFF
>TRBV10-3|TRBJ2-5|TRBD2|.|14
TGTGCCATCGCCGGGACTAGCGGGGTTGAGACCCAGTACTTC
CAIAGTSGVETQYF
>TRBV7-2|TRBJ1-3|.|.|15
TGTGCCAGCAGCCCCCGGGGGGGGGCCGGAAACACCATATATTTT
CASSPRGGAGNTIYF
>TRBV7-9|TRBJ1-2|.|.|16
TGTGCCAGCAGCTTCTCCCCGCGTGAGGGGCCGCATGGCTACACCTTC
CASSFSPREGPHGYTF
>TRBV15|TRBJ2-1|.|.|15
TGTGCCACCAGCAAGCTCAGGGGTACCTACAATGAGCAGTTCTTC
CATSKLRGTYNEQFF
>TRBV5-1|TRBJ1-1|TRBD1|.|14
TGCGCCAGCAGCTTACAGGGGGTGAACACTGAAGCTTTCTTT
CASSLQGVNTEAFF
>TRBV5-1|TRBJ1-2|.|.|14
TGCGCCAGCAGCAGAGGGACGGCTAACTATGGCTACACCTTC
CASSRGTANYGYTF
>TRBV27|TRBJ1-6|.|.|13
TGTGCCAGCAGTTTATCAGGGTACGATGCCCTCCACTTT
CASSLSGYDALHF
>TRBV7-2|TRBJ1-5|.|few|13
TGTGCCAGCAGCTTATCGGTGAATCAGCCCCAGCATTTT
CASSLSVNQPQHF
>TRBV18|TRBJ2-5|.|.|15
TGTGCCAGCTCACCACCGAGGGGTGGTTTAGAGACCCAGTACTTC
CASSPPRGGLETQYF
>TRBV11-2|TRBJ2-5|.|.|16
TGTGCCAGCAGCTTAGGCCTGGGGCCGGGAAGAGAGACCCAGTACTTC
CASSLGLGPGRETQYF
>TRBV7-9|TRBJ1-5|TRBD1|.|15
TGTGCCAGCAGCTTGGGGACAGTTAGCAATCAGCCCCAGCATTTT
CASSLGTVSNQPQHF
>TRBV7-9|TRBJ1-5|.|.|15
TGTGCCAGCAGCTTATGGGGGGGCAGCAATCAGCCCCAGCATTTT
CASSLWGGSNQPQHF
>TRBV6-2/TRBV6-3|TRBJ2-7|.|.|15
TGTGCCAGCAGTTACTCGTCCCGGGGCTCCTACGAGCAGTACTTC
CASSYSSRGSYEQYF
>TRBV5-1|TRBJ2-5|TRBD2|.|19
TGCGCCAGCAGCTCGGGACTAGCGGGGGCTCGCGAACTCCAAGAGACCCAGTACTTC
CASSSGLAGARELQETQYF
>TRBV10-2|TRBJ2-3|.|.|14
TGCGCCAGCAGTCCGGTTTCTAGCACAGATACGCAGTATTTT
CASSPVSSTDTQYF
>TRBV4-3|TRBJ2-7|.|.|15
TGCGCCAGCAGCCAAGATGAAGGGGTAGCCTACGAGCAGTACTTC
CASSQDEGVAYEQYF
>TRBV7-9|TRBJ1-2|.|.|15
TGTGCCAGCAGCTTAGGGGCATCCCAGAGCTATGGCTACACCTTC
CASSLGASQSYGYTF
>TRBV24-1|TRBJ2-1|.|.|16
TGTGCCACCAGTGATTTTCGGCGGGGAGGAAGTAATGAGCAGTTCTTC
CATSDFRRGGSNEQFF
>TRBV7-2|TRBJ2-3|TRBD2|.|16
TGTGCCAGCAGACGATCTAGCGGGGGGGCAGGAGATACGCAGTATTTT
CASRRSSGGAGDTQYF
>TRBV7-2|TRBJ1-4|.|.|14
TGTGCCAGCAGCTTAGGGACCGTACGCGAAAAACTGTTTTTT
CASSLGTVREKLFF
>TRBV5-6|TRBJ2-1|TRBD1|.|17
TGTGCCAGCAGCTTCGTGGTACCGGGACAGGGGGCCTATGAGCAGTTCTTC
CASSFVVPGQGAYEQFF
>TRBV7-9|TRBJ2-7|TRBD1|.|16
TGTGCCAGCAGCTCTACACCGGGACAGGGAGCGTACGAGCAGTACTTC
CASSSTPGQGAYEQYF
>TRBV10-3|TRBJ1-2|.|.|13
TGTGCCATCAGTGATGGGCAGGACTATGGCTACACCTTC
CAISDGQDYGYTF
>TRBV5-5|TRBJ2-7|.|.|13
TGTGCCAGCAGCTTGGCCCCCGCCTACGAGCAGTACTTC
CASSLAPAYEQYF
>TRBV20-1|TRBJ2-7|.|.|12
TGCAGTGCTAGTCGTCAGGGCGGCGAGCAGTACTTC
CSASRQGGEQYF
>TRBV7-2|TRBJ2-3|.|once|15
TGTGCCAGCAGCTTAGCCACAACATCCGGAGATACGCAGTATTTT
CASSLATTSGDTQYF
>TRBV6-2/TRBV6-3|TRBJ2-2|.|once|13
TGTGCCAGCAGTTACTTACGGGAAGAGGAGCTGTTTTTT
CASSYLREEELFF
>TRBV5-1|TRBJ1-2|.|.|15
TGCGCCAGCAGCTTGGCCACAGGGAAATCCTATGGCTACACCTTC
CASSLATGKSYGYTF
>TRBV9|TRBJ1-1|TRBD1|.|14
TGTGCCAGCAGCGCAAGACAGGGGGCCACTGAAGCTTTCTTT
CASSARQGATEAFF
>TRBV6-2/TRBV6-3|TRBJ1-5|TRBD1|.|18
TGTGCCAGCAGCACCGATTCCCAAAACAGGGGAACCGATCAGCCCCAGCATTTT
CASSTDSQNRGTDQPQHF
>TRBV5-1|TRBJ2-7|TRBD1|.|15
TGCGCCAGCAGCCCCGAGGACAGGAGGCTAAGCGAGCAGTACTTC
CASSPEDRRLSEQYF
>TRBV27|TRBJ1-1|TRBD1|.|16
TGTGCCAGCAGTGGCCGGGACAGGGGTTGGAACACTGAAGCTTTCTTT
CASSGRDRGWNTEAFF
>TRBV6-2/TRBV6-3|TRBJ1-1|.|.|13
TGTGCCAGCAGCACGACAGGGAACACTGAAGCTTTCTTT
CASSTTGNTEAFF
>TRBV14|TRBJ1-4|.|.|13
TGTGCCAGCCAAAGGGCCCTGAATGAAAAACTGTTTTTT
CASQRALNEKLFF
>TRBV5-8|TRBJ1-5|TRBD1|.|15
TGTGCCAGCAGCTTGAGGGGGCGCACAGATCAGCCCCAGCATTTT
CASSLRGRTDQPQHF